Described below is a single T cell receptor beta chain sequence and its context. This entry belongs to a study of T cell changes during pregnancy in multiple sclerosis. Repertoires were generated with immunoSEQ multiplex PCR, while TCRdb's copy carries only in-frame clones and drops some. The data hold tens of thousands of clones, with 70% to 90% observed a single time. CDR3 length: 15 amino acids. Germline V gives CDR1 SGHKS, CDR2 YYEKEE (reference sequence). Trimming took off 4 bases at V and 1 base at J, with 14 bases between the two ends. This TCR derives from a female donor with multiple sclerosis, enrolled in a pregnancy study. The V gene is TRBV5-5, the J gene TRBJ1-2; no clear D gene. Sequencing was performed on peripheral blood, taken before pregnancy. CDR3 region: CASSIHWAVNYGYTF. CDR3 coding DNA: TGTGCCAGCAGCATACACTGGGCAGTTAACTATGGCTACACCTTC.